Listed here are 29 T cell receptor beta chains from one sample, sequenced in a study of T cell changes during pregnancy in multiple sclerosis. Produced via immunoSEQ multiplex PCR; TCRdb's table is partial and in-frame only. The sample contains under 70,000 clones, roughly 93% of which appear only once. Sample: peripheral blood, taken in the second trimester of pregnancy. These receptors were taken from a female donor with multiple sclerosis, enrolled in a pregnancy study.

The chain links TRBV6-5 to TRBJ2-2; 8 nucleotides agree with TRBD1. From germline, CDR1 is MNHEY and CDR2 SVGAGI. V trimming: 8 bases; J trimming: 5 bases; junction bases outside the gene matches: 4. CDR3 length: 13 residues. CDR3 DNA: TGTGCCAGCGGCAGGGGGCGGACCGGGGAGCTGTTTTTT. It encodes CASGRGRTGELFF.

This clone was recorded once. This chain uses TRBV2 with TRBJ1-1; D might be TRBD1 (6 bases). Germline V gene data show CDR1 as SNHLY and CDR2 as FYNNEI. The CDR3 has 13 residues. V was cut by 11 bases and J by 1 base, with 14 bases left in between. The CDR3 sequence is CAGTLDRNTEAFF. The CDR3, as DNA: TGTGCCGGAACCCTGGACAGGAACACTGAAGCTTTCTTT.

In DNA, the CDR3 is TGCGCCAGCAGCCAAGACAGGGGCAAGAACACTGAAGCTTTCTTT. Translated: CASSQDRGKNTEAFF. This chain connects TRBV4-1 to TRBJ1-1; possibly TRBD1 for D (6 bases). V lost 0 bases and J 1 base, leaving 9 bases between the germline ends. This CDR3 is built from 15 residues. Germline V gene sequence: CDR1 MGHRA, CDR2 YSYEKL.

The chain has TRBV10-3 and TRBJ2-3; D is perhaps TRBD2 (5 bases). Germline loops: CDR1 ENHRY, CDR2 SYGVKD. This CDR3 is built from 15 residues. Trimming removed 6 bases from V and 0 bases from J, with 13 bases in between. The CDR3 nucleotides are TGTGCCATCAGCCCCCGGGCGGGCAGCACAGATACGCAGTATTTT. This sequence encodes CAISPRAGSTDTQYF.

CDR3 loop: CASSASGHNYGYTF. The CDR3 nucleotides are TGTGCCAGCAGCGCATCGGGACACAACTATGGCTACACCTTC. The chain joins TRBV9 to TRBJ1-2; D might be TRBD1 (6 bases). Germline values: CDR1 SGDLS, CDR2 YYNGEE. CDR3 size: 14 residues. Trimming took 3 bases from V and 2 from J, leaving 11 bases between them.

V usage is TRBV18 and J usage is TRBJ2-3; 9 bases are shared with TRBD2. This CDR3 is 17 amino acids long. V trimming: 3 bases; J trimming: 0 bases; junction bases outside the gene matches: 7. CDR1 KGHSH and CDR2 LQKENI come from the germline V gene. The CDR3 nucleotides read TGTGCCAGCTCACCCCGGGGGCTAGCGGGAAGCACAGATACGCAGTATTTT. Translated, it gives CASSPRGLAGSTDTQYF.

The chain links TRBV9 to TRBJ1-1, with 9 bases lining up with TRBD1. The J segment lost 5 bases and the V segment lost 0 bases, leaving 14 bases of the junction unmatched. The CDR3 totals 18 residues. CDR1 and CDR2 (germline): SGDLS, YYNGEE. This chain's CDR3 is CASSVVLGTGRVGTEAFF. DNA for the CDR3: TGTGCCAGCAGCGTAGTCTTAGGGACAGGGCGCGTGGGGACTGAAGCTTTCTTT.

The rearrangement links TRBV10-1 to TRBJ2-4; 8 nucleotides match TRBD2. The CDR3 contains 15 residues. The trim removed 3 bases at V and 7 bases at J, leaving 8 bases unmatched. From germline, CDR1 is WNHNN and CDR2 SYGVQD (reference sequence). The CDR3 nucleotides read TGCGCCAGCAGTGAACCCAAGCGGGGGATGAACATTCAGTACTTC. It is translated as CASSEPKRGMNIQYF.

The rearrangement joins TRBV7-3 to TRBJ2-3; 7 nucleotides match TRBD2. Germline V CDR1 and CDR2: SGHTA, FQGTGA. V was clipped by 0 bases and J by 2 bases; unmatched bases: 5. The CDR3 spans 16 residues. The CDR3 sequence: CASSLTPSGITDTQYF. CDR3 coding DNA: TGTGCCAGCAGCTTAACCCCTAGCGGAATCACAGATACGCAGTATTTT. The full variable domain, in which reference TRBV7-3 and TRBJ2-3 provide the parts outside the CDR3, is GAGVSQTPSNKVTEKGKYVELRCDPISGHTALYWYRQSLGQGPEFLIYFQGTGAADDSGLPNDRFFAVRPEGSVSTLKIQRTERGDSAVYLCASSLTPSGITDTQYFGPGTRLTVL.

This clone came up once. V gene TRBV10-3 combines with J gene TRBJ2-7, with a tentative D call TRBD2 (6 bases). The CDR3 contains 12 residues. Germline assignment: CDR1 ENHRY and CDR2 SYGVKD. V lost 4 bases and J lost 3, with 7 bases in between. The CDR3 nucleotides are TGTGCCATCAGTGCGGAGGGCTACGAGCAGTACTTC. Translating gives CAISAEGYEQYF.

The chain joins TRBV11-2 to TRBJ2-7; TRBD1 aligns across 9 bases. J was trimmed by 4 bases and V by 5 bases; bases with no gene match: 12. The CDR3 has 16 residues. The germline V gene encodes CDR1 SGHAT and CDR2 FQNNGV. CDR3 in DNA: TGTGCCAGCAGCCTCTTTTCCGGGACAGGGTATTACGAGCAGTACTTC. This gives the protein CASSLFSGTGYYEQYF.

The chain links TRBV5-4 to TRBJ2-5; TRBD1 matches 8 bases. The germline V gene has CDR1 SGHNT and CDR2 YYREEE (reference sequence). The CDR3 is made up of 13 amino acids. J was trimmed by 6 bases and V by 4 bases; bases with no gene match: 5. The chain's CDR3 is CASSATGVQTQYF. CDR3 bases: TGTGCCAGCAGCGCGACAGGGGTCCAGACCCAGTACTTC.

The rearrangement uses TRBV5-5 and TRBJ1-1, with 7 bases fitting TRBD1. The CDR3 length is 13 residues. Germline trimming cut 4 bases from V and 5 bases from J; bases unmatched to any gene: 5. Germline CDR1 SGHKS, CDR2 YYEKEE (reference sequence). The CDR3 loop reads CASSPTGVTEAFF. CDR3 in DNA: TGTGCCAGCAGCCCTACAGGGGTTACTGAAGCTTTCTTT.

This clone was seen once. The J gene is TRBJ1-1, the V gene TRBV2, with a tentative D call TRBD1 (5 bases). Germline V gene data show CDR1 as SNHLY and CDR2 as FYNNEI. This CDR3 region has 13 residues. Trimming cost V 7 bases and J 1 base, with 10 bases left between them. CDR3 in DNA: TGTGCCAGCATAGGACATCCGAACACTGAAGCTTTCTTT. Its translation is CASIGHPNTEAFF.

J is TRBJ1-6 and V is TRBV2; possibly TRBD1 for D (5 bases). The germline V and J ends were trimmed by 6 bases and 0 bases, with 12 bases remaining between them. Looked up from germline, CDR1 is SNHLY and CDR2 is FYNNEI. The CDR3 extends over 16 amino acids. The CDR3 coding sequence is TGTGCCAGCAGAGGGGAGGGGAGCTCCTATAATTCACCCCTCCACTTT. This codes for CASRGEGSSYNSPLHF.

The chain links TRBV6-5 to TRBJ1-2; no firm D call. CDR1 and CDR2 (germline): MNHEY, SVGAGI. V was shortened by 1 base and J by 4 bases, with 16 bases between the two germline ends. This CDR3 contains 16 residues. The CDR3 reads CASSYWRPGVPYGYTF. The CDR3 DNA follows: TGTGCCAGCAGTTACTGGAGGCCAGGAGTGCCCTATGGCTACACCTTC.

Remarks on this clone: Other DNA sequences in this sample translate to the same CDR3. V usage is TRBV27 and J usage is TRBJ1-2; TRBD1 matches at 7 bases. The germline V gene has CDR1 MNHEY and CDR2 SMNVEV (reference sequence). J gave up 5 bases and V 2 bases, and 2 bases lay outside the gene matches. The CDR3 spans 13 residues. The DNA of the CDR3 is TGTGCCAGCAGTTTACGACAGGGATATGGCTACACCTTC. Its protein product is CASSLRQGYGYTF.

The chain uses TRBV6-5 and TRBJ1-2; maybe TRBD1 (5 bases). The CDR3 has 12 amino acids. Germline-derived CDR1 and CDR2 are MNHEY and SVGAGI. V lost 1 base, J lost 12 bases, and 12 bases lay in between. The CDR3 protein is CASSYFGGIHTF. DNA of the CDR3: TGTGCCAGCAGTTACTTCGGGGGAATACACACCTTC.

The rearrangement uses TRBV10-3 and TRBJ1-5; 9 nucleotides align to TRBD1. The V gene end was trimmed by 3 bases and the J gene end by 6 bases; junction bases not matched to a gene: 9. Germline CDR1 reads ENHRY; CDR2 reads SYGVKD. The CDR3 runs to 16 residues. CDR3 coding DNA: TGTGCCATCAGTGACCCCGGGACAGGGAAAGGTCAGCCCCAGCATTTT. Translating gives CAISDPGTGKGQPQHF.

The V call is TRBV6-5, the J call TRBJ1-6; 11 positions match TRBD1. This CDR3 comprises 14 residues. Trimming removed 2 bases from V and 14 bases from J; junction bases left unmatched: 5. CDR1 is MNHEY and CDR2 is SVGAGI in the germline V gene. The CDR3 coding sequence is TGTGCCAGCAGTTACGGGACAGGGGGTGATTCCCTCCACTTT. It specifies CASSYGTGGDSLHF.

V gene TRBV7-6 combines with J gene TRBJ1-5, with a tentative D call TRBD1 (5 bases). Germline-derived CDR1 and CDR2 are SGHVS and FNYEAQ. The V and J ends lost 5 bases and 0 bases respectively, with 11 bases between them. The CDR3 contains 15 residues. The CDR3 nucleotides read TGTGCCAGCAGCCCGGGGGGTTATAGCAATCAGCCCCAGCATTTT. Translated, it gives CASSPGGYSNQPQHF.

The chain carries TRBV6-1 and TRBJ2-1, with D possibly TRBD2 on 6 matching bases. This CDR3 is 12 amino acids long. CDR1 is MNHNS, CDR2 SASEGT, per germline. Trimming shortened V by 6 bases and J by 8 bases, and 11 bases separated the two germline ends. The DNA for the CDR3 is TGTGCCAGCAGGCCCGGGGGAGATGAGCAGTTCTTC. Translating gives CASRPGGDEQFF.

The rearrangement joins TRBV13 to TRBJ2-1; 10 nucleotides match TRBD2. In germline, CDR1 is PRHDT, CDR2 FYEKMQ (reference sequence). Losses at the gene ends were 0 bases for V and 9 bases for J; bases not matched to a gene: 2. This CDR3 is built from 14 residues. The CDR3 DNA sequence: TGTGCCAGCAGCTTAGGGGGACTAGCGAGTGAGCAGTTCTTC. Translated: CASSLGGLASEQFF. Filled out from reference TRBV13 and TRBJ2-1, the complete variable domain reads AAGVIQSPRHLIKEKRETATLKCYPIPRHDTVYWYQQGPGQDPQFLISFYEKMQSDKGSIPDRFSAQQFSDYHSELNMSSLELGDSALYFCASSLGGLASEQFFGPGTRLTVL.

The chain is built from TRBV27 and TRBJ2-7, with 7 bases aligning to TRBD2. The CDR3 spans 16 residues. Trimming removed 5 bases from V and 2 bases from J; junction bases left unmatched: 12. In germline, CDR1 is MNHEY, CDR2 SMNVEV (reference sequence). The CDR3 sequence: CASSPHGGTFPYEQYF. CDR3 bases: TGTGCCAGCAGTCCGCACGGGGGGACCTTCCCCTACGAGCAGTACTTC.

The V and J genes are TRBV10-3 and TRBJ1-5; D is uncertain. Germline CDR1 ENHRY, CDR2 SYGVKD. Trimming removed 1 base from V and 3 bases from J, with 10 bases in between. This CDR3 has 15 amino acids. The CDR3 loop reads CAISEFVEINQPQHF. The CDR3 DNA reads as TGTGCCATCAGTGAGTTTGTGGAGATCAATCAGCCCCAGCATTTT.

The V gene is TRBV7-9, the J gene TRBJ1-6; D gene uncertain. The CDR3 consists of 14 residues. CDR1 is SEHNR and CDR2 is FQNEAQ in the germline V gene (reference sequence). Trimming stripped 4 bases from V and 6 bases from J, with 10 bases between. As DNA, the CDR3 is TGTGCCAGCAGCTATGGGCAGGTTAATTCACCCCTCCACTTT. Its translation is CASSYGQVNSPLHF. The variable domain in full, completed from reference TRBV7-9 and TRBJ1-6, reads DTGVSQNPRHKITKRGQNVTFRCDPISEHNRLYWYRQTLGQGPEFLTYFQNEAQLEKSRLLSDRFSAERPKGSFSTLEIQRTEQGDSAMYLCASSYGQVNSPLHFGNGTRLTVT.

The rearrangement links TRBV7-2 to TRBJ2-7; 12 bases line up with TRBD1. V lost 5 bases to trimming and J lost 2 bases; unmatched junction nucleotides: 1. Looked up from germline, CDR1 is SGHTA and CDR2 is FQGNSA. This CDR3 is built from 14 residues. CDR3 protein: CASSRDRGPYEQYF. CDR3 DNA sequence: TGTGCCAGCAGCCGGGACAGGGGGCCCTACGAGCAGTACTTC.

J is TRBJ1-6 and V is TRBV18; TRBD1 aligns across 9 bases. V trimming: 2 bases; J trimming: 6 bases; junction bases outside the gene matches: 8. This CDR3 region has 17 residues. Germline-derived CDR1 and CDR2 are KGHSH and LQKENI. The CDR3 coding sequence is TGTGCCAGCTCACCAGTTATGACAGGGGGGACTAATTCACCCCTCCACTTT. This encodes CASSPVMTGGTNSPLHF. The variable domain in full, completed from reference TRBV18 and TRBJ1-6, reads NAGVMQNPRHLVRRRGQEARLRCSPMKGHSHVYWYRQLPEEGLKFMVYLQKENIIDESGMPKERFSAEFPKEGPSILRIQQVVRGDSAAYFCASSPVMTGGTNSPLHFGNGTRLTVT.

This clone appeared a single time. The chain couples TRBV19 to TRBJ1-5, with a tentative D call TRBD1 (5 bases). The CDR3 runs to 13 residues. Per the germline V gene, CDR1 is LNHDA and CDR2 is SQIVND (reference sequence). Trimming left V 8 bases short and J 5 bases short, with 13 bases between. CDR3 residues: CASQGHNHQPQHF. CDR3 DNA: TGTGCCAGTCAAGGACACAACCATCAGCCCCAGCATTTT.